These 8 T cell receptor beta chains were all obtained from the same sample, sequenced in a study of T-cell memory formation after mild COVID-19. TCRdb re-called the 5' RACE reads with MiXCR, one entry per CDR3 protein. The data show some 600,000 distinct CDR3 sequences, 15% to 20% seen once. Sequenced sample: PBMCs or a T cell subset sorted from them (not recorded which). These receptor sequences come from an adult woman who had mild COVID-19 (a few samples of this study predate the infection). Cell type and time point are not known.

This clonotype was counted only a few times. The genes are TRBV20-1 and TRBJ2-5, with 8 bases identical to TRBD1. The J segment lost 5 bases and the V segment lost 6 bases, leaving 11 bases of the junction unmatched. CDR3 length: 14 residues. CDR1 and CDR2 (germline): DFQATT, SNEGSKA (reference sequence). This CDR3 is CSATPGTGGETQYF. The CDR3 DNA follows: TGCAGTGCCACCCCCGGGACAGGCGGGGAGACCCAGTACTTC.

The CDR3 region is CASSLDSGQSTYEQYF. As DNA, the CDR3 is TGTGCCAGCAGTTTAGACTCAGGCCAGTCGACCTACGAGCAGTACTTC. The chain is built from TRBV12-3 or TRBV12-4 and TRBJ2-7; D is unclear. V was clipped by 1 base and J by 2 bases, with 15 bases between them. The CDR3 spans 16 residues.

This chain connects TRBV6-6 to TRBJ2-5, with 7 bases aligning to TRBD1. Germline V gene sequence: CDR1 MNHNY, CDR2 SVGAGI (reference sequence). The ends lost 0 bases at V and 1 base at J; junction bases unmatched: 5. The CDR3 is made up of 16 amino acids. CDR3 sequence (DNA): TGTGCCAGCAGTTACTCATTCAGGGGGACCCAAGAGACCCAGTACTTC. Its translation is CASSYSFRGTQETQYF.

The rearrangement links TRBV2 to TRBJ2-7, with unresolved D. Germline V gives CDR1 SNHLY, CDR2 FYNNEI. Trimming removed 3 bases from V and 2 bases from J, with 20 bases in between. The CDR3 is 17 amino acids. The CDR3 DNA follows: TGTGCCAGCAGTGATAGTCGGACCGCCCCGTGGGCCTACGAGCAGTACTTC. Translation: CASSDSRTAPWAYEQYF.

This clonotype came up a few times. The chain's CDR3 is CASSKGGWEKLFF. The CDR3 DNA reads TGTGCCAGCAGCAAAGGGGGTTGGGAAAAACTGTTTTTT. The genes are TRBV7-9 and TRBJ1-4; D perhaps matches TRBD1 (6 bases). The V end lost 5 bases, the J end lost 8 bases, and 12 bases lay between the germline ends. The CDR3 length is 13 residues. Germline-derived CDR1 and CDR2 are SEHNR and FQNEAQ (reference sequence). Full variable domain (remainder filled in from reference TRBV7-9 and TRBJ1-4): DTGVSQNPRHKITKRGQNVTFRCDPISEHNRLYWYRQTLGQGPEFLTYFQNEAQLEKSRLLSDRFSAERPKGSFSTLEIQRTEQGDSAMYLCASSKGGWEKLFFGSGTQLSVL.

This chain joins TRBV7-9 and TRBJ1-1, with 9 bases aligning to TRBD1. Germline loops: CDR1 SEHNR, CDR2 FQNEAQ (reference sequence). Trimming removed 5 bases from V and 0 bases from J; junction bases left unmatched: 7. The CDR3 is made up of 16 amino acids. The CDR3 DNA reads TGTGCCAGCAGCCCCAACGACAGGGGGTTGAACACTGAAGCTTTCTTT. This gives the protein CASSPNDRGLNTEAFF.

This clonotype was counted at least ten times. This chain joins TRBV29-1 and TRBJ2-1; D might be TRBD2 (6 bases). The V gene's germline CDR1 is SQVTM and CDR2 ANQGSEA. This CDR3 has 14 amino acids. V dropped 3 bases and J dropped 0 bases, with 9 bases sitting between them. The CDR3 DNA follows: TGCAGCGTTGAGGCGGGGAGCTCCTACAATGAGCAGTTCTTC. It codes for CSVEAGSSYNEQFF.

The CDR3 region is CASSYGQGGAANYGYTF. The CDR3 region has the DNA TGTGCCAGCAGCTACGGACAGGGGGGAGCCGCTAACTATGGCTACACCTTC. The V gene is TRBV11-2, the J gene TRBJ1-2, with 10 bases that match TRBD1. CDR1 is SGHAT and CDR2 is FQNNGV in the germline V gene. Trimming at V came to 4 bases and at J to 0 bases, leaving 8 bases not matched to a gene. This CDR3 comprises 17 residues.